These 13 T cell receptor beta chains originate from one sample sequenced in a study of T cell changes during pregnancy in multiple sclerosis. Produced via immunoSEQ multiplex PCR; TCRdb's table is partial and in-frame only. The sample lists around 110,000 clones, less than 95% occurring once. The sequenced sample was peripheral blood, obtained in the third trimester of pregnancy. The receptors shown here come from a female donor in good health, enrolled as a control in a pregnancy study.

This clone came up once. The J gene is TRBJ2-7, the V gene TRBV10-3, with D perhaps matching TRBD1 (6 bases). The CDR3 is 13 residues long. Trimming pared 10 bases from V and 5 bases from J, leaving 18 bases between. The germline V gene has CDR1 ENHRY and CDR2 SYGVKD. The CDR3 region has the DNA TGTGCCAGCCAGAACAGGGAGATCAACGAGCAGTACTTC. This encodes CASQNREINEQYF.

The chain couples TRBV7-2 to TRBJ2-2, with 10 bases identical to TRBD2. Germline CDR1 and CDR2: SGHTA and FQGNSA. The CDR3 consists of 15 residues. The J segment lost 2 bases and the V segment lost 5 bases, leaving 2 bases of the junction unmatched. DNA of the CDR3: TGTGCCAGCAGCCGGACTAGCGGTAACACCGGGGAGCTGTTTTTT. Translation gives CASSRTSGNTGELFF.

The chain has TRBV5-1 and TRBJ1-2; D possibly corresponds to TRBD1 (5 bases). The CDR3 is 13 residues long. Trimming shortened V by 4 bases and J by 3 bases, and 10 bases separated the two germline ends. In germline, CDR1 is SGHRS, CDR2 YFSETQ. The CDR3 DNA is TGCGCCAGCAGCCCCGGGGGGGACTATGGCTACACCTTC. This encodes CASSPGGDYGYTF.

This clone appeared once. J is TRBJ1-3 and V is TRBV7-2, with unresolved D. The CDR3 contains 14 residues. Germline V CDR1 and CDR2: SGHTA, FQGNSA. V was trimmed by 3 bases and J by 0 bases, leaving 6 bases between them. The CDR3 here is CASSLGSSGNTIYF. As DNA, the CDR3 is TGTGCCAGCAGCTTGGGCAGCTCTGGAAACACCATATATTTT.

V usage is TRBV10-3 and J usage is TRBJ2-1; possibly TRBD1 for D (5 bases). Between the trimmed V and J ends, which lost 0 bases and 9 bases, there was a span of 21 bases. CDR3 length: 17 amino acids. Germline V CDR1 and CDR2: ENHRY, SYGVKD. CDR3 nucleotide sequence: TGTGCCATCAGTGAGTCGAGTCAGCAGGGTGTTAACGGTGAGCAGTTCTTC. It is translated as CAISESSQQGVNGEQFF.

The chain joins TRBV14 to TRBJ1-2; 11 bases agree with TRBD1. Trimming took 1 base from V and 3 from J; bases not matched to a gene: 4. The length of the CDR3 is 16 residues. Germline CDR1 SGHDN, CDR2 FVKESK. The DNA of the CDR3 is TGTGCCAGCAGCCAAGTCGGGACAGGGGGTGACTATGGCTACACCTTC. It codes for CASSQVGTGGDYGYTF.

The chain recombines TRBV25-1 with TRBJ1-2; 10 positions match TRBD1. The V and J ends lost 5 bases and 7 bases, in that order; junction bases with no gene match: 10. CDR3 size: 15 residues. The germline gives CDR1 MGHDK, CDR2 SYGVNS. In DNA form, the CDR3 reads TGTGCCAGCAGTAACCGGGACAGGGGTAGTGCTGGCTACACCTTC. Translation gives CASSNRDRGSAGYTF.

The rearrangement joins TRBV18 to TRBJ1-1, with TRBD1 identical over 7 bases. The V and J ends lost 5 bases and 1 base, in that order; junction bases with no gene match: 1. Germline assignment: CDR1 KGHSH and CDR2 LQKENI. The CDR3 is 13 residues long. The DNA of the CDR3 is TGTGCCAGCTCAGGGGACAGGAACACTGAAGCTTTCTTT. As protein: CASSGDRNTEAFF.

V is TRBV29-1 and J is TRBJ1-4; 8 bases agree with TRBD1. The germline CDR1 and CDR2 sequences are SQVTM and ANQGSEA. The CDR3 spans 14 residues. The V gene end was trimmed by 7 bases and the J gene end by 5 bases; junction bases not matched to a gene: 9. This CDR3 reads CSATPGTGNEKLFF. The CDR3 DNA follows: TGCAGCGCCACACCCGGGACAGGAAATGAAAAACTGTTTTTT.

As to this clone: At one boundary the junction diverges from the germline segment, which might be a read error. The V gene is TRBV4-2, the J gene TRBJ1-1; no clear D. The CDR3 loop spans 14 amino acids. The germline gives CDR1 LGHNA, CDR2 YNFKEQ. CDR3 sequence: CASTQRVTNTEAFF. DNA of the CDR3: TGTGCCAGCACCCAACGGGTTACGAACACTGAAGCTTTCTTT.

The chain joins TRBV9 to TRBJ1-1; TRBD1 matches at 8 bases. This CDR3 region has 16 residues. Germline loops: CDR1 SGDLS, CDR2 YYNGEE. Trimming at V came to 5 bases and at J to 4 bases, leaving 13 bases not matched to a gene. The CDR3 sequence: CASRDSAQGGVTEAFF. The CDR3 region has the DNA TGTGCCAGCAGGGACTCTGCACAGGGGGGGGTCACTGAAGCTTTCTTT.

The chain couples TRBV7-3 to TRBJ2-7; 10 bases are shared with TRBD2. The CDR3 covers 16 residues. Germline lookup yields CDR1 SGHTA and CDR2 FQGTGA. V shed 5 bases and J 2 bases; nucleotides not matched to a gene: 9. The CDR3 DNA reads TGTGCCAGCAGCCCAGATAGCGGGGGGAATCCCTACGAGCAGTACTTC. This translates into CASSPDSGGNPYEQYF.

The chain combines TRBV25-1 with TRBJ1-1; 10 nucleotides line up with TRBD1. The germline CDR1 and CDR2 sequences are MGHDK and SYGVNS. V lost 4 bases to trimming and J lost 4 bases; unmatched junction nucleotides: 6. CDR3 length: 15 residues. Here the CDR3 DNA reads TGTGCCAGCAGTGCCCCGACAGGGGGCTTCACTGAAGCTTTCTTT. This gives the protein CASSAPTGGFTEAFF.